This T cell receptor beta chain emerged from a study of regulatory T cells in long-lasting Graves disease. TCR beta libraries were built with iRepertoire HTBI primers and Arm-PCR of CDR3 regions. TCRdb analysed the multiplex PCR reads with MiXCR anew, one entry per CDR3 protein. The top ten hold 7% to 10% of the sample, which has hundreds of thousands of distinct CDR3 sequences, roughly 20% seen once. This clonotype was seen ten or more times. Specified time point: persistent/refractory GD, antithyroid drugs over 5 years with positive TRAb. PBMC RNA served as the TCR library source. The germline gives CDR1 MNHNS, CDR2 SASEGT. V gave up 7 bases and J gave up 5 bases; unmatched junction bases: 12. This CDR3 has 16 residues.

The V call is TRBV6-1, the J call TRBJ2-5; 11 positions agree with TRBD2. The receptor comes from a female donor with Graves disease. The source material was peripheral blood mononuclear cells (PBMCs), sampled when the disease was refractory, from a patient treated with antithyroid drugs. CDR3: CASTAFSGRARETQYF. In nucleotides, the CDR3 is TGTGCCAGCACTGCCTTTAGCGGGAGGGCCCGGGAGACCCAGTACTTC.